The entry that follows covers one TCR beta chain sequence. Its target is unknown. Donors sampled were nominally healthy, though unrecorded immune exposures were likely. Primers for the PCR totalled 60 Vbeta and 13 Jbeta. Assay: immunoSEQ multiplex PCR; the TCRdb copy retains only in-frame clones and omits some. The repertoire holds about 140,000 clones, with 70% to 85% as singletons. This entry belongs to a study of cytomegalovirus exposure and HLA in healthy donors. General study findings and limits: The productive fraction for most TCR beta V segments was about 87% or about 30% in an earlier analysis. Rarity marked most TCR sequences, yet some public TCRs occurred in many donors. Follow-up analysis seemed to connect common viral pathogens with several of the most significant clusters identified.

The clonotype comes from a middle-aged woman in good health and CMV-seronegative. Specimen: PBMCs.

CDR3 loop: CASSARLAGERTDTQYF. CDR3 DNA: TGTGCCAGCAGCGCCCGACTAGCGGGGGAACGCACAGATACGCAGTATTTT. The rearrangement joins TRBV7-3 to TRBJ2-3; 12 bases are shared with TRBD2. The CDR3 is made up of 17 amino acids. Germline V CDR1 and CDR2: SGHTA, FQGTGA. J gave up 1 base and V 5 bases, and 7 bases lay outside the gene matches.